The rows below give T cell receptor beta chains drawn from one sample of a study of blood T cell repertoires in COVID-19. Profiling relied on immunoSEQ multiplex PCR, and the TCRdb table lists in-frame clones only, not all of them. The table has 160,000 or so clones, about four fifths seen once. Input material: peripheral blood. These receptors were obtained from a man aged 55 to 69 with acute or convalescent COVID-19. Both conserved end residues are part of each CDR3. D genes are given only for firm matches. Expanded clones are given a class, and other clones once, few, many or no size at all.

clone_size d_call j_call v_call cdr3_nt cdr3_aa
- TRBD1 TRBJ2-1 TRBV18 TGTGCCAGCTCAAACTCACAGGGGTCTTCCTACAATGAGCAGTTCTTC CASSNSQGSSYNEQFF
- - TRBJ2-7 TRBV6-6 TGTGCCAGCAGTTACTCGACTTGGTACGAGCAGTACTTC CASSYSTWYEQYF
- - TRBJ1-5 TRBV7-2 TGTGCCAGCAGCTTAGTTTTCGGGAGCAATCAGCCCCAGCATTTT CASSLVFGSNQPQHF
- TRBD1 TRBJ2-1 TRBV9 TGTGCCAGCGGAACTCCTAAGGACAGGCCCCCTTACAATGAGCAGTTCTTC CASGTPKDRPPYNEQFF
once TRBD1 TRBJ1-5 TRBV18 TGTGCCAGCTCACCGGGACAGAATCAGCCCCAGCATTTT CASSPGQNQPQHF
- - TRBJ1-1 TRBV30 TGTGCCTGGAGCGACGCGCGGCGGGTGAACACTGAAGCTTTCTTT CAWSDARRVNTEAFF
once TRBD2 TRBJ2-3 TRBV6-6 TGTGCCAGCAGGCCGACTAGCGGGACAGATACGCAGTATTTT CASRPTSGTDTQYF
- TRBD2 TRBJ2-7 TRBV7-2 TGTGCCAGCAGCTCCGGACTAGCGGGAGAAAGACAGTACTTC CASSSGLAGERQYF
once - TRBJ1-1 TRBV7-2 TGTGCCAGCAGCTTAGCCCTCTTGCAGTCAGGTCCGAAGGAAGCTTTCTTT CASSLALLQSGPKEAFF
- - TRBJ2-1 TRBV24-1 TGTGCCACCAGGGCTCGGGGGGCCCAGCGCAATGAGCAGTTCTTC CATRARGAQRNEQFF
- - TRBJ1-2 TRBV18 TGTGCCAGCTCACCATCGCTCAGTGGACACCAACTCAACTATGGCTACACCTTC CASSPSLSGHQLNYGYTF
few - TRBJ1-6 TRBV4-1 TGCGCCAGCAGCCAAGAGCGGGGGCGGGCTTCACCCCTCCACTTT CASSQERGRASPLHF
- TRBD1 TRBJ2-5 TRBV18 TGTGCCAGCTCACCCCGGTCCGGGACAGGGGGCCAAGAGACCCAGTACTTC CASSPRSGTGGQETQYF
- TRBD1 TRBJ1-5 TRBV9 TGTGCCAGCAGCCAGACAGGGACTCTAGGTCAGCCCCAGCATTTT CASSQTGTLGQPQHF
- TRBD1 TRBJ2-7 TRBV6-6 TGTGCCAGCAGAAATTCGGGACAGGGGGCCTACGAGCAGTACTTC CASRNSGQGAYEQYF
- - TRBJ1-2 TRBV12-3/TRBV12-4 TGTGCCAGCAGCAAAGATCTGTTGGAGGGCTACACCTTC CASSKDLLEGYTF
once TRBD2 TRBJ2-1 TRBV6-2/TRBV6-3 TGTGCCAGCAGTTACTCGAGCGGGGGTCCCCTTCACAATGAGCAGTTCTTC CASSYSSGGPLHNEQFF
- TRBD1 TRBJ2-3 TRBV27 TGTGCCAGCCGAAGACAGGGGGGTGGCACAGATACGCAGTATTTT CASRRQGGGTDTQYF
- - TRBJ2-5 TRBV2 TGTGCCAGCAGGGACTACATAGAGACCCAGTACTTC CASRDYIETQYF
- TRBD1 TRBJ1-3 TRBV6-5 TGTGCCAGCAGTCCCGGGACAGGGGATGGCACCATATATTTT CASSPGTGDGTIYF
- TRBD1 TRBJ2-7 TRBV4-2 TGTGCCAGCAGCCGCGGGACAGGCCTAACCTACGAGCAGTACTTC CASSRGTGLTYEQYF
- - TRBJ1-2 TRBV6-5 TGTGCCAGCAGTTACGACAGGTCCTTCTATGGCTACACCTTC CASSYDRSFYGYTF
- - TRBJ1-2 TRBV7-9 TGTGCCAGCAGTCAGACGGGCTATGGCTACACCTTC CASSQTGYGYTF
- TRBD1 TRBJ2-2 TRBV4-2 TGTGCCAGCAGCCAAGATAGGACAGGGGGGACCGGGGAGCTGTTTTTT CASSQDRTGGTGELFF
- TRBD1 TRBJ1-4 TRBV5-1 TGCGCCAGCAGCACCCAGGGGGCGGCTAATGAAAAACTGTTTTTT CASSTQGAANEKLFF
- TRBD1 TRBJ2-3 TRBV5-1 TGCGCCAGCAGTTTACAGGGGGCTGGCACAGATACGCAGTATTTT CASSLQGAGTDTQYF
once TRBD1 TRBJ2-7 TRBV6-1 TGTGCCAGCAGTGAAAGGGACAGGGTTACATACGAGCAGTACTTC CASSERDRVTYEQYF
- TRBD1 TRBJ2-7 TRBV6-5 TGTGCCAGCAGTTCCGGACAGGGGCCAAGGCAGTACTTC CASSSGQGPRQYF
few TRBD1 TRBJ1-1 TRBV5-6 TGTGCCAGCAGCTTCTTAGACAGGGACACTGAAGCTTTCTTT CASSFLDRDTEAFF